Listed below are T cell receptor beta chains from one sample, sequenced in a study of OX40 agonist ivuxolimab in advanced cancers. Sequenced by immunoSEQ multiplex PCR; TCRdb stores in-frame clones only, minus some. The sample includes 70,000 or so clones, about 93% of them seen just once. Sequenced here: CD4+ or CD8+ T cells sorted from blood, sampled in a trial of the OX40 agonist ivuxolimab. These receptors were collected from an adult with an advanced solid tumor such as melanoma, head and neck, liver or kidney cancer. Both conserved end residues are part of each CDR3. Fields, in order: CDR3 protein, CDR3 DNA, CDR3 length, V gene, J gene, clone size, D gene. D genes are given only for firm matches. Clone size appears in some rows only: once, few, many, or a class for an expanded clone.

cdr3_aa: CSGGIQETQYF
cdr3_nt: TGCAGTGGCGGGATTCAAGAGACCCAGTACTTC
cdr3_length: 11
v_call: TRBV20-1
j_call: TRBJ2-5
clone_size: .
d_call: .

cdr3_aa: CASSFWLAGGGSYEQYF
cdr3_nt: TGCGCCAGCAGCTTTTGGCTAGCGGGAGGGGGATCCTACGAGCAGTACTTC
cdr3_length: 17
v_call: TRBV5-1
j_call: TRBJ2-7
clone_size: .
d_call: TRBD2

cdr3_aa: CASSTALAGGSGEQYF
cdr3_nt: TGTGCCAGTAGTACCGCGCTAGCGGGAGGGTCGGGAGAGCAGTACTTC
cdr3_length: 16
v_call: TRBV19
j_call: TRBJ2-7
clone_size: .
d_call: TRBD2

cdr3_aa: CASSPPQGRVTEAFF
cdr3_nt: TGTGCCAGCTCACCACCCCAGGGGAGAGTAACTGAAGCTTTCTTT
cdr3_length: 15
v_call: TRBV18
j_call: TRBJ1-1
clone_size: .
d_call: .

cdr3_aa: CASSYGGGQPQHF
cdr3_nt: TGTGCCAGCAGCTATGGGGGGGGACAGCCCCAGCATTTT
cdr3_length: 13
v_call: TRBV5-4
j_call: TRBJ1-5
clone_size: .
d_call: .

cdr3_aa: CASSARQGTDTQYF
cdr3_nt: TGTGCCAGCAGCGCTCGACAGGGAACAGATACGCAGTATTTT
cdr3_length: 14
v_call: TRBV9
j_call: TRBJ2-3
clone_size: .
d_call: TRBD1

cdr3_aa: CASSPDRGYGYTF
cdr3_nt: TGTGCCAGCAGTCCGGACAGGGGCTATGGCTACACCTTC
cdr3_length: 13
v_call: TRBV28
j_call: TRBJ1-2
clone_size: .
d_call: TRBD1

cdr3_aa: CASSEPTPGGYEQYF
cdr3_nt: TGCGCCAGCAGTGAGCCGACCCCGGGCGGTTACGAGCAGTACTTC
cdr3_length: 15
v_call: TRBV10-2
j_call: TRBJ2-7
clone_size: .
d_call: .

cdr3_aa: CASSEGRPTYNEQFF
cdr3_nt: TGTGCCAGCAGCGAGGGGAGGCCTACCTACAATGAGCAGTTCTTC
cdr3_length: 15
v_call: TRBV7-9
j_call: TRBJ2-1
clone_size: .
d_call: .

cdr3_aa: CASSLAGDVGDTQYF
cdr3_nt: TGCGCCAGCAGCTTGGCAGGGGATGTTGGGGATACGCAGTATTTT
cdr3_length: 15
v_call: TRBV5-1
j_call: TRBJ2-3
clone_size: once
d_call: .

cdr3_aa: CASSLDSYTAYEQYF
cdr3_nt: TGTGCCAGCAGCTTAGACTCCTACACGGCCTACGAGCAGTACTTC
cdr3_length: 15
v_call: TRBV11-2
j_call: TRBJ2-7
clone_size: .
d_call: .

cdr3_aa: CASTRENEKLFF
cdr3_nt: TGTGCCAGCACGAGAGAGAATGAAAAACTGTTTTTT
cdr3_length: 12
v_call: TRBV7-9
j_call: TRBJ1-4
clone_size: .
d_call: .

cdr3_aa: CASSLPTGGYYGYTF
cdr3_nt: TGTGCCAGCAGCTTGCCGACAGGGGGTTACTATGGCTACACCTTC
cdr3_length: 15
v_call: TRBV5-4
j_call: TRBJ1-2
clone_size: .
d_call: TRBD1

cdr3_aa: CASSLGTRTSGSLLREQYF
cdr3_nt: TGTGCCAGCAGCTTAGGGACCAGGACTAGCGGGAGTTTATTGCGCGAGCAGTACTTC
cdr3_length: 19
v_call: TRBV7-9
j_call: TRBJ2-7
clone_size: .
d_call: TRBD2

cdr3_aa: CASSPRQGNYGYTF
cdr3_nt: TGTGCCAGCAGCCCACGACAGGGAAACTATGGCTACACCTTC
cdr3_length: 14
v_call: TRBV7-2
j_call: TRBJ1-2
clone_size: .
d_call: TRBD1

cdr3_aa: CASSLLAGGGEKLFF
cdr3_nt: TGTGCCAGCAGCCTCCTCGCAGGGGGAGGTGAAAAACTGTTTTTT
cdr3_length: 15
v_call: TRBV7-9
j_call: TRBJ1-4
clone_size: .
d_call: TRBD1

cdr3_aa: CASSLPPTNEKLFF
cdr3_nt: TGTGCCAGCAGCTTACCCCCAACTAATGAAAAACTGTTTTTT
cdr3_length: 14
v_call: TRBV7-8
j_call: TRBJ1-4
clone_size: once
d_call: .

cdr3_aa: CASSPDHNTGELFF
cdr3_nt: TGTGCCAGCTCCCCGGACCATAACACCGGGGAGCTGTTTTTT
cdr3_length: 14
v_call: TRBV18
j_call: TRBJ2-2
clone_size: .
d_call: .

cdr3_aa: CASRPSNYGYTF
cdr3_nt: TGTGCCAGCAGGCCATCTAACTATGGCTACACCTTC
cdr3_length: 12
v_call: TRBV2
j_call: TRBJ1-2
clone_size: .
d_call: .

cdr3_aa: CASSPEASGLAEAFF
cdr3_nt: TGTGCCAGCTCACCCGAGGCCTCGGGGTTGGCTGAAGCTTTCTTT
cdr3_length: 15
v_call: TRBV18
j_call: TRBJ1-1
clone_size: .
d_call: .

cdr3_aa: CASTSTGELFF
cdr3_nt: TGTGCCAGCACCTCCACCGGGGAGCTGTTTTTT
cdr3_length: 11
v_call: TRBV7-2
j_call: TRBJ2-2
clone_size: .
d_call: .

cdr3_aa: CASSDPAFNYGYTF
cdr3_nt: TGTGCCAGCAGCGACCCGGCGTTTAACTATGGCTACACCTTC
cdr3_length: 14
v_call: TRBV9
j_call: TRBJ1-2
clone_size: .
d_call: .

cdr3_aa: CASSVEASYEQYF
cdr3_nt: TGTGCCAGCAGCGTAGAAGCATCCTACGAGCAGTACTTC
cdr3_length: 13
v_call: TRBV9
j_call: TRBJ2-7
clone_size: .
d_call: .